Below, 14 T cell receptor beta chains from the same sample are listed, as sequenced in a study of blood T cells in healthy people across ages. A second PCR, run for about 7 to 11 cycles, used a sample-barcoded 5' primer plus a J-beta primer mix. Each CDR3 protein is one row after TCRdb ran MiXCR on the 5' RACE reads. The repertoire holds 1,800,000 or so distinct CDR3 sequences, with roughly 43% as singletons. Material: blood. These receptors were taken from a human donor in good health.

This clonotype was counted between two and nine times. The genes are TRBV28 and TRBJ2-7, with 12 bases identical to TRBD1. CDR1 is MDHEN and CDR2 is SYDVKM in the germline V gene. There are 16 residues in the CDR3. The junction had 11 bases not matched to a gene; V was cut back by 8 bases and J by 3 bases. The CDR3 coding sequence is TGTGCCAGCCGATCCGGGACAGGGGGCGCGATCTACGAGCAGTACTTC. Translating it yields CASRSGTGGAIYEQYF.

This chain uses TRBV5-1 with TRBJ1-4; no clear D. The V end was cut by 1 base, the J end by 6 bases, with 10 bases between. This CDR3 region has 14 residues. The germline V gene encodes CDR1 SGHRS and CDR2 YFSETQ. The CDR3 nucleotides are TGCGCCAGCAGCTTGCATCCGGGAGATGAAAAACTGTTTTTT. This sequence encodes CASSLHPGDEKLFF.

The V gene is TRBV5-4, the J gene TRBJ2-1; D unresolved. Between the trimmed V and J ends, which lost 5 bases and 5 bases, there was a span of 17 bases. The germline V gene has CDR1 SGHNT and CDR2 YYREEE (reference sequence). The CDR3 is made up of 15 amino acids. The CDR3 region has the DNA TGTGCCAGCAGTTCCGCTCCAAGTGGGCACAATGAGCAGTTCTTC. Residues: CASSSAPSGHNEQFF.

CDR3 DNA: TGTGCCAGCAGTGAATGGGGGTCATCTGGGGCCAACGTCCTGACTTTC. Encoded protein: CASSEWGSSGANVLTF. J is TRBJ2-6 and V is TRBV6-1; D is possibly TRBD1 or TRBD2 (5 bases each). V gave up 2 bases and J gave up 1 base, with 9 bases separating them. The germline V gene encodes CDR1 MNHNS and CDR2 SASEGT. CDR3 length: 16 residues.

Many counts were recorded for this clonotype. DNA for the CDR3: TGCAGCGTTCTAGCGGGGGGCTCCTACAATGAGCAGTTCTTC. Translated, it gives CSVLAGGSYNEQFF. The rearrangement joins TRBV29-1 to TRBJ2-1, with 11 nucleotides matching TRBD2. The CDR3 is 14 residues long. Germline lookup yields CDR1 SQVTM and CDR2 ANQGSEA. V lost 5 bases to trimming and J lost 0 bases; unmatched junction nucleotides: 0.

The rearrangement joins TRBV4-1 to TRBJ2-7; tentative D call: TRBD1 (6 bases). Between the trimmed V and J ends, which lost 1 base and 3 bases, there was a span of 13 bases. The germline CDR1 and CDR2 sequences are MGHRA and YSYEKL. This CDR3 has 15 residues. Written as DNA, the CDR3 is TGCGCCAGCAGCCAAGCACCTGGACAGCTCTACGAGCAGTACTTC. Translated, it gives CASSQAPGQLYEQYF.

This clonotype was seen a few times. The genes are TRBV20-1 and TRBJ1-5, with D possibly matching TRBD1 (5 bases). V shed 0 bases and J shed 6 bases, with 15 bases lying between them. The CDR3 length is 15 residues. Germline-derived CDR1 and CDR2 are DFQATT and SNEGSKA (reference sequence). The CDR3 nucleotides read TGCAGTGCTAGAGATGGGAGGGGATGGAGTCAGCCCCAGCATTTT. Encoded protein: CSARDGRGWSQPQHF.

In its sample, this clonotype was seen a few times. V gene TRBV2 combines with J gene TRBJ1-2, with 7 positions matching TRBD1. This CDR3 comprises 14 residues. The germline CDR1 and CDR2 sequences are SNHLY and FYNNEI. V shed 6 bases, J shed 6 bases, and the junction held 10 bases outside the gene matches. The CDR3 here is CASRPNRGSDGYTF. The CDR3 DNA follows: TGTGCCAGCAGGCCAAACAGGGGATCGGATGGCTACACCTTC.

This clonotype was detected only a few times. The V and J genes are TRBV7-9 and TRBJ2-4, with 10 nucleotides matching TRBD2. CDR3 length equals 18 residues. CDR1 and CDR2 (germline): SEHNR, FQNEAQ (reference sequence). With 3 bases clipped from V and 3 bases from J, the junction kept 11 bases outside the gene matches. As DNA, the CDR3 is TGTGCCAGCAGCTTGGGAAGGAGCGGGGGGGCCGACAAAAACATTCAGTACTTC. Translation gives CASSLGRSGGADKNIQYF.

CDR3 DNA: TGTGCCAGCAGCCGGTCCACGACAGTTTCTTCCTACGAGCAGTACTTC. It codes for CASSRSTTVSSYEQYF. This chain links TRBV7-2 with TRBJ2-7; tentatively, D is TRBD1 (5 bases). The CDR3 runs to 16 residues. From germline, CDR1 is SGHTA and CDR2 FQGNSA. V lost 5 bases and J 1 base, leaving 18 bases between the germline ends.

A few counts support this clonotype. This chain uses TRBV29-1 with TRBJ2-7; 7 nucleotides align to TRBD1. The CDR3 sequence is 13 residues long. Germline V gene lookup returns CDR1 SQVTM and CDR2 ANQGSEA. Trimming took 6 bases from V and 0 from J; bases not matched to a gene: 5. The DNA for the CDR3 is TGCAGCGTCGCGACAGGGTTCTCCTACGAGCAGTACTTC. It codes for CSVATGFSYEQYF.

With respect to this clonotype: One junction end does not reproduce the germline sequence, and a read error may be involved. The CDR3 nucleotides are TGTGCTAGCAGCTTAGACCCCCGGGACTCATCTCAGTATTTT. Its protein product is CASSLDPRDSSQYF. The rearrangement uses TRBV7-2 and TRBJ2-3; TRBD2 is a possible D gene (6 bases). Germline V gene sequence: CDR1 SGHTA, CDR2 FQGNSA. There are 14 residues in the CDR3.

The chain recombines TRBV6-5 with TRBJ2-2; TRBD1 is a possible D gene (5 bases). The CDR3 is 15 amino acids. Germline CDR1 is MNHEY and CDR2 is SVGAGI. V dropped 6 bases and J dropped 4 bases, with 15 bases sitting between them. CDR3 residues: CASRDSWRSTGELFF. Written as DNA, the CDR3 is TGTGCCAGCAGAGACAGTTGGAGAAGCACCGGGGAGCTGTTTTTT.

The chain's CDR3 is CASSLAEGAEGTQYF. The CDR3 bases are TGTGCCAGCAGTTTAGCAGAGGGGGCAGAAGGGACCCAGTACTTC. This chain uses TRBV12-3 or TRBV12-4 with TRBJ2-5; 7 positions agree with TRBD1. The CDR3 length is 15 residues. Trimming removed 0 bases from V and 7 bases from J; junction bases left unmatched: 8.